These T cell receptor beta chains were read from a single sample in a study of T-cell memory formation after mild COVID-19. TCRdb reprocessed the 5' RACE reads with MiXCR, giving one entry per CDR3 protein. The sample has approximately 190,000 distinct CDR3 sequences, around 19% seen once. The sample consisted of PBMCs or a T cell subset sorted from them (not recorded which). The receptors stem from an adult woman who had mild COVID-19 (a few samples of this study predate the infection). Cell type and time point are not known. Both conserved end residues are trimmed from each CDR3. The order of the fields is V gene, J gene, CDR3 length, CDR3 protein.

>TRBV6-5|TRBJ1-1|13
ASSSSRGWSTEAF
>TRBV15|TRBJ1-5|11
ATSREKGMPQH
>TRBV2|TRBJ2-1|13
ASSEGLAVYNEQF
>TRBV29-1|TRBJ1-5|11
SVNTGVNQPQH
>TRBV15|TRBJ1-2|12
ATSRETGIYGYT
>TRBV6-4|TRBJ1-2|14
ASSDSYSRQLHGYT
>TRBV30|TRBJ2-7|10
AWSVGGDEQY
>TRBV7-3|TRBJ1-5|13
ASRSPGRVEQPQH
>TRBV6-5|TRBJ1-1|11
ASSQQGDTEAF
>TRBV18|TRBJ2-4|14
ASSQTTGINPTIQY
>TRBV7-2|TRBJ2-7|12
ASSFRQGAGEQY
>TRBV5-6|TRBJ1-4|13
ASSITGQPNEKLF
>TRBV5-1|TRBJ2-7|12
ASSLIDSTYEQY
>TRBV5-6|TRBJ2-2|14
ASSFMRGQDTGELF
>TRBV6-1|TRBJ2-7|12
ASSLLDSSYEQY
>TRBV18|TRBJ2-5|12
ASSPAQSRETQY
>TRBV4-2|TRBJ1-2|15
ASSQVSSLGQDYGYT
>TRBV11-1|TRBJ1-2|13
ASSSPAHGSYGYT
>TRBV2|TRBJ2-2|13
ASSPAYAGTGELF
>TRBV5-1|TRBJ2-7|12
ASSLGQTYGEQY
>TRBV4-3|TRBJ1-1|15
ASSQDVRARGKAEAF
>TRBV12-3/TRBV12-4|TRBJ2-2|15
ASSLGTTSANTGELF
>TRBV7-2|TRBJ2-1|12
ASSPRDSISEQF
>TRBV2|TRBJ1-2|12
ASSAGTGGFGYT
>TRBV29-1|TRBJ2-1|12
SERSGSSYNEQF
>TRBV9|TRBJ2-5|14
ASSVAASGGEETQY
>TRBV24-1|TRBJ2-3|14
ATSDPRGRGTDTQY
>TRBV5-1|TRBJ2-7|14
ASSLPPTGVMSEQY
>TRBV7-2|TRBJ2-7|12
ASSLGEGPYEQY
>TRBV6-1|TRBJ2-3|13
ASSDLSGSTDTQY
>TRBV7-2|TRBJ1-2|9
ASSFLYGYT
>TRBV12-3/TRBV12-4|TRBJ2-3|13
ASSSGPGGTDTQY
>TRBV12-3/TRBV12-4|TRBJ2-3|10
ASSFVPDTQY
>TRBV6-5|TRBJ1-1|12
ASSEESWSSEAF
>TRBV12-3/TRBV12-4|TRBJ1-3|13
ASSLIAARGNTIY
>TRBV6-5|TRBJ2-5|13
ASSYTGTGGKTQY
>TRBV3-1|TRBJ1-2|10
ASSQGRYGYT
>TRBV2|TRBJ2-1|12
ASSEYGTYNEQF
>TRBV6-1|TRBJ1-2|13
ASSETGTGVYGYT
>TRBV27|TRBJ1-2|9
ASSSASGYT
>TRBV7-9|TRBJ1-6|11
ASSGDLNSPLH
>TRBV20-1|TRBJ1-4|14
SARDRLGQAPEKLF
>TRBV6-5|TRBJ2-3|12
ASSYTGATDTQY
>TRBV7-2|TRBJ1-1|11
ASSTRRDGEAF
>TRBV5-6|TRBJ2-3|13
ASSLMSASTDTQY
>TRBV10-3|TRBJ2-6|13
AISGTGNGANVLT
>TRBV2|TRBJ2-6|14
ASSLQGLSGANVLT
>TRBV5-1|TRBJ1-4|12
ASSFTATNEKLF
>TRBV9|TRBJ2-2|14
ASSVRQGAGTGELF
>TRBV6-6|TRBJ2-1|12
ASSYSSGGNEQF
>TRBV5-1|TRBJ2-3|14
ASSPAPLAGTDTQY
>TRBV7-2|TRBJ2-5|14
ASTAYVNSGVETQY
>TRBV7-9|TRBJ2-5|12
ASSLYRDQETQY
>TRBV10-3|TRBJ2-5|10
AIRGSGETQY
>TRBV5-1|TRBJ2-7|13
ASSSGAGGVYEQY
>TRBV7-6|TRBJ1-6|16
ASSQNSKGSSYNSPLH
>TRBV6-5|TRBJ1-5|10
ASSNLGGPQH
>TRBV12-3/TRBV12-4|TRBJ1-3|11
ASSPGVINTIY